This TCR beta chain was sequenced for a study of OX40 agonist ivuxolimab in advanced cancers. Measured with immunoSEQ multiplex PCR; TCRdb has only the in-frame clones, and not every one. The sample consists of more than 80,000 clones, about 91% of them appearing once. The CDR3 is made up of 16 amino acids. V lost 3 bases and J lost 5; bases outside the gene matches: 9. Per germline, CDR1 MNHEY and CDR2 SMNVEV (reference sequence). The clonotype was recovered from an adult with an advanced solid tumor such as melanoma, head and neck, liver or kidney cancer. The sample in question was CD4+ or CD8+ T cells sorted from blood, obtained in a trial of the OX40 agonist ivuxolimab. This chain joins TRBV27 and TRBJ1-2, with 10 nucleotides matching TRBD1. The CDR3 DNA reads as TGTGCCAGCAGTTTTGGAGGTGGACAGGGGGGATATGGCTACACCTTC. It translates to CASSFGGGQGGYGYTF.